This T cell receptor (beta chain) came from a study of blood T cell repertoires in COVID-19. The CDR3 is 15 amino acids. Germline CDR1 is LNHDA and CDR2 is SQIVND (reference sequence). V was shortened by 7 bases and J by 2 bases, with 15 bases between the two germline ends. Only in-frame clones appear in the TCRdb table, and some are missing; sequencing was by immunoSEQ multiplex PCR. The sample lists over 100,000 clones, roughly 86% occurring once. V and J are TRBV19 and TRBJ1-3; possible D gene TRBD1, 5 bases. The sequence came from a woman aged 70-85 years with COVID-19, enrolled during active disease. Specimen: peripheral blood. CDR3 loop: CASTVGHPAGNTIYF. The DNA of the CDR3 is TGTGCCAGTACCGTGGGGCATCCCGCTGGAAACACCATATATTTT.